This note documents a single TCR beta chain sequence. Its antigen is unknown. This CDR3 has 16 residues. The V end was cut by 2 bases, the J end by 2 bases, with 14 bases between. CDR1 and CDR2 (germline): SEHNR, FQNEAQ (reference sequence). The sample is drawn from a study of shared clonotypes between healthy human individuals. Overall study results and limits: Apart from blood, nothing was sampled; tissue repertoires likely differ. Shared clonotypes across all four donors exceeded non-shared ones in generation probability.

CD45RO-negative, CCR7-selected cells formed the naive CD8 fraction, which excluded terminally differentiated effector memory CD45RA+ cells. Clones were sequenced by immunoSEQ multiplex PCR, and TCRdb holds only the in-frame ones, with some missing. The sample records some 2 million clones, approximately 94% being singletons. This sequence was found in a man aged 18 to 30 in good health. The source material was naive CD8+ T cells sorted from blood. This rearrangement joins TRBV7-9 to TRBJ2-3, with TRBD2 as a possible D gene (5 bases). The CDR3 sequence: CASSLKGAEATDTQYF. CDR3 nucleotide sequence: TGTGCCAGCAGCTTAAAGGGAGCGGAGGCCACAGATACGCAGTATTTT.